What follows is one T cell receptor (beta chain) and its context. What it binds is unknown. The V and J ends lost 5 bases and 6 bases, in that order; junction bases with no gene match: 10. Per germline, CDR1 MDHEN and CDR2 SYDVKM. The CDR3 spans 16 residues. The data were taken from a study of shared clonotypes between healthy human individuals. Study at large: A donor's plate count was three for CD4 naive and three for CD4 memory; CD8 naive had two and CD8 memory one.

The authors split each subset's genomic DNA evenly across several immunoSEQ plates. Sorted-subset replicate PCR reactions contained roughly 210 ng DNA, corresponding to approximately 30,000 T cell genomes. Method: immunoSEQ multiplex PCR; TCRdb's copy keeps in-frame clones and lacks some. The repertoire holds about 2.1 million clones, with just under 95% as singletons. Whole-study results and caveats: Even with large depth, rarefaction showed that sorted-subset sequencing was incomplete.

Naivety among CD8 cells was defined by CD45RO negativity and positive CCR7 selection, thereby excluding terminally differentiated effector memory CD45RA+ cells. The chain recombines TRBV28 with TRBJ2-2, with TRBD1 identical over 9 bases. The receptor's source is a young man in good health. Some clones in this sample may be carry-over from other donors' samples. Sequenced sample: naive CD8+ T cells from PBMCs. Here the CDR3 reads CASSQPRDRDPGELFF. The CDR3 DNA reads as TGTGCCAGCAGTCAACCCCGGGACAGGGATCCCGGGGAGCTGTTTTTT.